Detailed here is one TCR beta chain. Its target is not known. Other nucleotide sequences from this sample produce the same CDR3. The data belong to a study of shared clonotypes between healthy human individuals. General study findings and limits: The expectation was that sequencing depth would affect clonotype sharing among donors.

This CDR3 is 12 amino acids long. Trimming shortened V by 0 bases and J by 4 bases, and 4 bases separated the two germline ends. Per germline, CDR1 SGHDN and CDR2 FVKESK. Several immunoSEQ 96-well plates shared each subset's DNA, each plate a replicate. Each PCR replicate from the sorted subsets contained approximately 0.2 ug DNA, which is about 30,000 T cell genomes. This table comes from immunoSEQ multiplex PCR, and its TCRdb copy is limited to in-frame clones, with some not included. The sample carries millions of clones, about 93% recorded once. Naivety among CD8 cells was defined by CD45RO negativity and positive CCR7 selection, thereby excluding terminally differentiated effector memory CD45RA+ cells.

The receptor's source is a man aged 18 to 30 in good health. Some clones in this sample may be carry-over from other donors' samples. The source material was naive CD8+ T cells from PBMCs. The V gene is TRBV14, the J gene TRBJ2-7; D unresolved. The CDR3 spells CASSQDFYEQYF. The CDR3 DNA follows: TGTGCCAGCAGCCAAGATTTTTACGAGCAGTACTTC. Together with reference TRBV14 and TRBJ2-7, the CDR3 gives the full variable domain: EAGVTQFPSHSVIEKGQTVTLRCDPISGHDNLYWYRRVMGKEIKFLLHFVKESKQDESGMPNNRFLAERTGGTYSTLKVQPAELEDSGVYFCASSQDFYEQYFGPGTRLTVT.